This T cell receptor (beta chain) derives from a study of T cells after posttransplantation cyclophosphamide (dated by TCRdb to about 2016). With respect to the entire study: Using TRB sequencing, the study followed how the T cell repertoire rebuilt after myeloablative bone marrow transplantation with posttransplantation cyclophosphamide given as GVHD prophylaxis. Samples from about 33 PTCy-treated patients, along with samples from roughly 15 of their related bone marrow donors, underwent antigen receptor sequencing. Blood from every one of the 30 to 35 PTCy patients who had 1-year posttransplant specimens underwent TRB sequencing. TRB sequencing was also done on up to about 3 additional blood samples from 2 to 5.2 years after transplant in 3 patients, and on pretransplant blood from several patients. TRA and TRB clonality were tightly correlated in several samples, so subsequent TCR analyses focused on TRB only. Public TRB sequences were compared against a database of over 3,600 sequences linked to responses to pathogens, tumor antigens, self-antigens and alloantigens.

Peripheral blood samples were provided by related bone marrow donors on the day of marrow donation. Peripheral blood and bone marrow mononuclear cells were isolated by Ficoll-Hypaque density centrifugation and cryopreserved. This clone has a count of ten or more. Its antigen remains unidentified. No base quality information exists; no much larger clone differs at one position. The germline V gene provides CDR1 KGHSH and CDR2 LQKENI. The CDR3 measures 14 amino acids from cysteine to phenylalanine. Only the CDR3 region is kept as DNA, spanning 42 bases read in frame from base 1. The germline ends are 11 bases apart after V is trimmed by 3 bases and J by 4 bases. Genomic DNA was the input for TRB sequencing, which was run either with the immunoSEQ assay at survey resolution or with the hsTCRB kit. In the original analysis: The immunoSEQ software handled the initial read processing, while the LymphoSeq R package was used for the repertoire analyses. For each TRB dataset, clonality was calculated as 1 minus normalized Shannon entropy, and the Gini coefficient was computed as well. Phenotypes of unsorted samples were inferred by mapping TRB sequences from sorted subsets of the recipient or donor onto unsorted samples of the same recipient. Sourced from immuneACCESS, this table was stored by TCRdb with only in-frame sequences that have V and J called. A share of the clones is absent; for the studies checked, an unresolved V gene accounts for under half, and the remainder has no known explanation. For V, J and clone size, that table is used; D and trimming come from the DNA. This sample is represented by some 43,000 clones, with no singletons among them. In total, the top ten clones hold 2.2% of the sample.

General study outcomes and caveats: Across 45 patients, TRB clonality was highly associated with recipient CMV seropositivity and CMV reactivation, and PTCy diversity was similar to diversity in CNI/methotrexate controls. The TRB repertoires of T cells infiltrating skin or the GI tract showed only limited overlap with the TRB repertoires found in blood. Donor-recipient similarity was low at 1-2 months but rose over the first year, and later blood repertoires were often dominated by donor CD8+ memory clones.

The sequencing input was PBMCs. The rearranged chain carries TRBV18 and TRBJ2-3; the D segment cannot be called with confidence. The source of this sequence is a man aged 40-49 years in good health, CMV-negative, and a related stem cell transplant donor. The DNA sequence is TGTGCCAGCTCACCTCCTACCTCCCCAGATACGCAGTATTTT. Its coded protein is CASSPPTSPDTQYF.